These 20 T cell receptor beta chains originate from one sample sequenced in a study of cytomegalovirus exposure and HLA in healthy donors. The PCR employed 60 Vbeta primers together with 13 Jbeta primers. The table came from immunoSEQ multiplex PCR; TCRdb's copy has only in-frame clones and leaves some out. Here the sample table reports about 41,000 clones. The sequenced sample consisted of PBMCs. These receptor sequences come from a young man in good health and CMV-seronegative.

The chain recombines TRBV5-4 with TRBJ2-7, with TRBD2 matching over 8 bases. The CDR3 contains 15 residues. The germline CDR1 and CDR2 sequences are SGHNT and YYREEE (reference sequence). V trimming: 1 base; J trimming: 2 bases; junction bases outside the gene matches: 5. The CDR3 DNA reads TGTGCCAGCAGCTTGCGGCGGGAGGTCGCCTACGAGCAGTACTTC. The encoded protein is CASSLRREVAYEQYF. Variable domain in full (rest from reference TRBV5-4 and TRBJ2-7): ETGVTQSPTHLIKTRGQQVTLRCSSQSGHNTVSWYQQALGQGPQFIFQYYREEENGRGNFPPRFSGLQFPNYSSELNVNALELDDSALYLCASSLRREVAYEQYFGPGTRLTVT.

The chain uses TRBV7-2 and TRBJ2-2; 7 nucleotides match TRBD2. The germline gives CDR1 SGHTA, CDR2 FQGNSA. V shed 1 base and J 4 bases; nucleotides not matched to a gene: 6. The CDR3 is 16 amino acids. The CDR3 DNA sequence: TGTGCCAGCAGCTTAGGGAGCGGGGCTACCACCGGGGAGCTGTTTTTT. Protein product: CASSLGSGATTGELFF.

The chain joins TRBV6-1 to TRBJ2-7; D is uncertain. The CDR3 is made up of 12 amino acids. Germline CDR1 MNHNS, CDR2 SASEGT. V was shortened by 4 bases and J by 10 bases, with 14 bases between the two germline ends. The chain's CDR3 is CASSGTRESQYF. The CDR3 bases are TGTGCCAGCAGTGGCACGCGAGAATCCCAGTACTTC.

The chain carries TRBV6-5 and TRBJ2-2; 13 nucleotides align to TRBD2. J lost 6 bases, V lost 6 bases, and 4 bases had no gene match. In germline, CDR1 is MNHEY, CDR2 SVGAGI. This CDR3 comprises 15 residues. This CDR3 reads CASSLTSGGAGELFF. In DNA form, the CDR3 reads TGTGCCAGCAGCTTAACTAGCGGGGGGGCCGGGGAGCTGTTTTTT.

A remark on this clone: The germline gene is not matched at one end of the junction; a read error may be the cause. The chain links TRBV7-3 to TRBJ2-4, with 7 bases identical to TRBD1. This CDR3 is 17 amino acids long. CDR1 is SGHTA, CDR2 FQGTGA, per germline. The CDR3 region is CASSLRDRSLAKNIQYF. The CDR3 DNA reads TGTGCCAGCAGTTTAAGGGACAGATCCTTAGCCAAAAACATTCAGTACTTC. The variable domain in full, completed from reference TRBV7-3 and TRBJ2-4, reads GAGVSQTPSNKVTEKGKYVELRCDPISGHTALYWYRQSLGQGPEFLIYFQGTGAADDSGLPNDRFFAVRPEGSVSTLKIQRTERGDSAVYLCASSLRDRSLAKNIQYFGAGTRLSVL.

The DNA of the CDR3 is TGTGCCAGCAGCCAAGAAGTAGGTCCACAGCTTGTGAAACTGTTTTTT. It yields the protein CASSQEVGPQLVKLFF. The chain joins TRBV4-2 to TRBJ1-4; D ambiguous. The CDR3 loop spans 16 amino acids. V was clipped by 0 bases and J by 11 bases, with 19 bases between them. The V gene's germline CDR1 is LGHNA and CDR2 YNFKEQ.

The V and J genes are TRBV5-6 and TRBJ1-4, with TRBD1 matching over 9 bases. CDR1 and CDR2 from the germline V gene are SGHDT and YYEEEE. The CDR3 is 14 amino acids. With V trimmed by 6 bases and J by 8 bases, 8 bases remained unmatched. The CDR3 here is CASTRGQGYEKLFF. The CDR3 DNA sequence: TGTGCCAGCACCAGGGGACAGGGATACGAAAAACTGTTTTTT.

As to this clone: This sample includes further DNA sequences coding for the same CDR3. V and J are TRBV7-3 and TRBJ1-2; D not resolved. V was clipped by 5 bases and J by 5 bases, with 12 bases between them. In germline, CDR1 is SGHTA, CDR2 FQGTGA. The CDR3 consists of 13 residues. Here the CDR3 DNA reads TGTGCCAGCAGCGCCGGAGGCGGTTATGGCTACACCTTC. This gives the protein CASSAGGGYGYTF.

This chain uses TRBV28 with TRBJ1-2, with 8 positions matching TRBD1. Germline-derived CDR1 and CDR2 are MDHEN and SYDVKM. The CDR3 consists of 13 residues. The ends lost 4 bases at V and 8 bases at J; junction bases unmatched: 6. The CDR3 loop reads CASSSGQGGGYTF. The CDR3 region has the DNA TGTGCCAGCAGTTCCGGACAGGGAGGGGGCTACACCTTC.

The chain combines TRBV19 with TRBJ1-3; D call uncertain. The germline V gene encodes CDR1 LNHDA and CDR2 SQIVND (reference sequence). CDR3 length equals 13 residues. The germline V and J ends were trimmed by 3 bases and 3 bases, with 6 bases remaining between them. The CDR3 protein is CASSISGGNTIYF. The CDR3 region has the DNA TGTGCCAGTAGTATTTCAGGTGGAAACACCATATATTTT.

The chain employs TRBV5-1 and TRBJ2-7; the match to TRBD1 covers 7 bases. The germline gives CDR1 SGHRS, CDR2 YFSETQ. The CDR3 covers 14 residues. V trimming: 5 bases; J trimming: 2 bases; junction bases outside the gene matches: 7. DNA for the CDR3: TGCGCCAGCAGACCGGGACAGCATCCCTACGAGCAGTACTTC. It translates to CASRPGQHPYEQYF.

The chain uses TRBV7-9 and TRBJ2-7, with TRBD1 matching 7 bases. CDR3 size: 14 residues. Germline CDR1 SEHNR, CDR2 FQNEAQ (reference sequence). J gave up 3 bases and V 3 bases, and 5 bases lay outside the gene matches. This CDR3 reads CASSLAGDSYEQYF. The CDR3 DNA is TGTGCCAGCAGCTTGGCCGGGGACAGCTACGAGCAGTACTTC.

This chain joins TRBV10-3 and TRBJ1-1, with D perhaps TRBD1 (6 bases). CDR1 and CDR2 (germline): ENHRY, SYGVKD. The CDR3 covers 14 residues. V lost 3 bases and J lost 2, with 10 bases in between. CDR3 residues: CAISDDRPNTEAFF. CDR3 DNA sequence: TGTGCCATCAGTGACGACAGGCCAAACACTGAAGCTTTCTTT.

As for this clone: Other DNA sequences of this sample code for an identical CDR3. The gene calls are TRBV5-4 and TRBJ1-6, with D unclear. The CDR3 sequence is 15 residues long. Per germline, CDR1 SGHNT and CDR2 YYREEE (reference sequence). With 0 bases removed from V and 4 bases from J, the gap between germline ends came to 8 bases. In nucleotides, the CDR3 is TGTGCCAGCAGCTTGGGCGGGAAGTATAATTCACCCCTCCACTTT. As protein: CASSLGGKYNSPLHF.

This chain connects TRBV6-1 to TRBJ2-7; weak D call: TRBD2 (5 bases). This CDR3 comprises 16 residues. V was trimmed by 4 bases and J by 2 bases, leaving 18 bases between them. Germline V lookup: CDR1 MNHNS, CDR2 SASEGT. CDR3 sequence: CASSAMTKPGAYEQYF. The CDR3 DNA reads TGTGCCAGCAGTGCCATGACCAAACCCGGGGCCTACGAGCAGTACTTC.

The chain has TRBV2 and TRBJ2-5; tentative D call: TRBD2 (5 bases). The V end lost 2 bases, the J end lost 4 bases, and 14 bases lay between the germline ends. Per the germline V gene, CDR1 is SNHLY and CDR2 is FYNNEI. The CDR3 extends over 15 amino acids. CDR3 sequence: CASSERETRRETQYF. The CDR3 region has the DNA TGTGCCAGCAGTGAACGGGAAACGAGGAGAGAGACCCAGTACTTC.

V usage is TRBV7-9 and J usage is TRBJ2-1; the D gene is possibly TRBD2 (7 bases). This CDR3 comprises 14 residues. Trimming shortened V by 5 bases and J by 4 bases, and 12 bases separated the two germline ends. Germline V CDR1 and CDR2: SEHNR, FQNEAQ (reference sequence). The CDR3: CASSLGGEYNEQFF. The CDR3 bases are TGTGCCAGCAGCCTAGGGGGGGAGTACAATGAGCAGTTCTTC.

The V call is TRBV5-4, the J call TRBJ2-5; 9 nucleotides line up with TRBD2. Looked up from germline, CDR1 is SGHNT and CDR2 is YYREEE (reference sequence). J was trimmed by 5 bases and V by 4 bases; bases with no gene match: 6. There are 14 residues in the CDR3. CDR3 sequence: CASSIAGVRETQYF. The CDR3 nucleotides read TGTGCCAGCAGCATAGCGGGGGTAAGGGAGACCCAGTACTTC. The full variable domain, with the rest looked up from reference TRBV5-4 and TRBJ2-5, is ETGVTQSPTHLIKTRGQQVTLRCSSQSGHNTVSWYQQALGQGPQFIFQYYREEENGRGNFPPRFSGLQFPNYSSELNVNALELDDSALYLCASSIAGVRETQYFGPGTRLLVL.

This chain joins TRBV5-1 and TRBJ2-3, with 8 nucleotides matching TRBD1. This CDR3 has 15 amino acids. Germline loops: CDR1 SGHRS, CDR2 YFSETQ. After removal of 6 bases from V and 3 bases from J, the junction contained 9 bases not matched to a gene. The CDR3 coding sequence is TGCGCCAGCACCGAAGGTACAGGGGGGACAGATACGCAGTATTTT. It is translated as CASTEGTGGTDTQYF.

The V and J genes are TRBV29-1 and TRBJ2-3; 10 nucleotides line up with TRBD1. V shed 7 bases, J shed 7 bases, and the junction held 8 bases outside the gene matches. The length of the CDR3 is 13 residues. Germline CDR1 is SQVTM and CDR2 is ANQGSEA. The CDR3 loop is CSGQTGGFNTQYF. CDR3 DNA sequence: TGCAGCGGCCAGACAGGGGGCTTTAATACGCAGTATTTT.